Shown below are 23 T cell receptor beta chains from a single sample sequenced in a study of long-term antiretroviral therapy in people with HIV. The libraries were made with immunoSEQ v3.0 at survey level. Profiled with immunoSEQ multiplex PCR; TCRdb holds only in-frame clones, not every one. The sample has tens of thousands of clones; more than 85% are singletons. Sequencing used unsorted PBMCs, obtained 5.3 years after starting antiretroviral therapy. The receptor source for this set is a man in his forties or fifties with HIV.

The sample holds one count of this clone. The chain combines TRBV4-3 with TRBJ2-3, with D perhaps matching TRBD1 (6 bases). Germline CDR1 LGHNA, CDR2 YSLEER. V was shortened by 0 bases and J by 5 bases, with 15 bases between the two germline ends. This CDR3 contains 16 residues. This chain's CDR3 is CASSQDTGTIGDTQYF. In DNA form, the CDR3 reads TGCGCCAGCAGCCAAGATACAGGGACGATCGGAGATACGCAGTATTTT.

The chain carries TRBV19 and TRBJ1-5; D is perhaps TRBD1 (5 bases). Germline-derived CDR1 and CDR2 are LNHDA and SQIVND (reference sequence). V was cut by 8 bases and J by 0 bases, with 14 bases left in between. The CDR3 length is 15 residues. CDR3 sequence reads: CASRGEDYSNQPQHF. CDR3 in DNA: TGTGCCAGTCGGGGGGAGGATTATAGCAATCAGCCCCAGCATTTT.

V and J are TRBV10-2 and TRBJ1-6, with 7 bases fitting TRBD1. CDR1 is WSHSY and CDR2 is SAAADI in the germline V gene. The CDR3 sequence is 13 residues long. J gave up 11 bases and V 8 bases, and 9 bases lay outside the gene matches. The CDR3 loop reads CASSQGVSTPLHF. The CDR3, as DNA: TGCGCCAGCTCCCAGGGGGTCTCAACACCCCTCCACTTT.

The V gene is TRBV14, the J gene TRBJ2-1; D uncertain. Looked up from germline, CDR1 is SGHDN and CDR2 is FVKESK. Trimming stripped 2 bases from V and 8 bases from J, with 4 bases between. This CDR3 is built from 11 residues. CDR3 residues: CASSQIYEQFF. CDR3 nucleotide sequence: TGTGCCAGCAGCCAAATTTATGAGCAGTTCTTC.

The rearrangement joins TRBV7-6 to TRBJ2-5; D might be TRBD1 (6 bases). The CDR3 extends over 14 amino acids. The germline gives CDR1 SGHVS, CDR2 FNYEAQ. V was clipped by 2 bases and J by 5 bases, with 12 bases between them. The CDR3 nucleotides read TGTGCCAGCAGCTTAAGGGGGATAGGGGAGACCCAGTACTTC. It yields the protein CASSLRGIGETQYF.

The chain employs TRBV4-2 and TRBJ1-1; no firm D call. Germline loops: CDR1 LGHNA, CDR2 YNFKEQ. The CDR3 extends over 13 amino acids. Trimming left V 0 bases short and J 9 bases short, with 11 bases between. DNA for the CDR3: TGTGCCAGCAGCCAAGAACTGACCTCTCAAGCTTTCTTT. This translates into CASSQELTSQAFF.

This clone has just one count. As DNA, the CDR3 is TGTGCCTGGAGTGGGGTAGGGGCCAACGTCCTGACTTTC. This sequence encodes CAWSGVGANVLTF. V gene TRBV30 combines with J gene TRBJ2-6; D is ambiguous. The V end lost 1 base, the J end lost 4 bases, and 5 bases lay between the germline ends. Germline V gives CDR1 GTSNPN, CDR2 SVGIG (reference sequence). The CDR3 extends over 13 amino acids.

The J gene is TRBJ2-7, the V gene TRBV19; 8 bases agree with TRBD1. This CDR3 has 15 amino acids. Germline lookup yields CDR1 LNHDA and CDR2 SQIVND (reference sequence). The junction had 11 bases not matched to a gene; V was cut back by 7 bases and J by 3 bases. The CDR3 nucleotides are TGTGCCAGTACACTCGGACAGGGTGGACTCTACGAGCAGTACTTC. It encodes CASTLGQGGLYEQYF.

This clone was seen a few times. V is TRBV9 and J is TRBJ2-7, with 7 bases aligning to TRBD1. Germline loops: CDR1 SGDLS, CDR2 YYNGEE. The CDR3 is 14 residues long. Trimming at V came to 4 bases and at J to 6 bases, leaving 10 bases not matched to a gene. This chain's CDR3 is CASSPGGLEAEQYF. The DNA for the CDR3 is TGTGCCAGCAGCCCAGGGGGTCTTGAGGCCGAGCAGTACTTC.

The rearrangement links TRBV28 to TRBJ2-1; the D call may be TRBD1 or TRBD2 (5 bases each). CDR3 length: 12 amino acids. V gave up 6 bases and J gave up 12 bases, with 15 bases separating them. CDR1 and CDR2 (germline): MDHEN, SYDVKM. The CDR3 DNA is TGTGCCAGCAGGCAATCCCGGGACGGGCAGTTCTTC. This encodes CASRQSRDGQFF.

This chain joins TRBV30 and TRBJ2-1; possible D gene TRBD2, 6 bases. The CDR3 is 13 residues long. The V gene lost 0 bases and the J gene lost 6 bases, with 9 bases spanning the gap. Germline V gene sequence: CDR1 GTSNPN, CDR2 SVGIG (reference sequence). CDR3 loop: CAWSVGGSNEQFF. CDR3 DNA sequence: TGTGCCTGGAGTGTCGGAGGGTCCAATGAGCAGTTCTTC. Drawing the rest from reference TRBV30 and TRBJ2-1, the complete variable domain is SQTIHQWPATLVQPVGSPLSLECTVEGTSNPNLYWYRQAAGRGLQLLFYSVGIGQISSEVPQNLSASRPQDRQFILSSKKLLLSDSGFYLCAWSVGGSNEQFFGPGTRLTVL.

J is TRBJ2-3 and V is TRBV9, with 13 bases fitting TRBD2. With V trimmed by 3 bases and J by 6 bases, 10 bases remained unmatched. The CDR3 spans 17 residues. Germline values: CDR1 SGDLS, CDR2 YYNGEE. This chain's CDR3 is CASSAPRLAGGRDTQYF. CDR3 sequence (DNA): TGTGCCAGCAGCGCCCCACGACTAGCGGGGGGCAGGGATACGCAGTATTTT. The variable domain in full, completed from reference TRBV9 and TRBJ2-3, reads DSGVTQTPKHLITATGQRVTLRCSPRSGDLSVYWYQQSLDQGLQFLIQYYNGEERAKGNILERFSAQQFPDLHSELNLSSLELGDSALYFCASSAPRLAGGRDTQYFGPGTRLTVL.

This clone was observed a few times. The CDR3: CASSYSYLIEEQYF. The CDR3 nucleotides are TGTGCCAGCAGTTACTCTTACTTAATTGAGGAGCAGTACTTC. The chain links TRBV6-6 to TRBJ2-7; D gene uncertain. V was clipped by 0 bases and J by 7 bases, with 13 bases between them. Germline V gene lookup returns CDR1 MNHNY and CDR2 SVGAGI (reference sequence). The CDR3 totals 14 residues.

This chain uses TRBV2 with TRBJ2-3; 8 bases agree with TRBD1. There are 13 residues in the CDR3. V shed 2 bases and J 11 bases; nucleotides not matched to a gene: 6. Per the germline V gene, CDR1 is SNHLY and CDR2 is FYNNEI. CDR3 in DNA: TGTGCCAGCAGTGAATCAGGGGGCGATGGGCAGTATTTT. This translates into CASSESGGDGQYF.

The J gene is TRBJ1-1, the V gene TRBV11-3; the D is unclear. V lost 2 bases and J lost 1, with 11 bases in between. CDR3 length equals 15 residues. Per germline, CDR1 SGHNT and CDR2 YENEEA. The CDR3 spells CASSLTSYPNTEAFF. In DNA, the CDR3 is TGTGCCAGCAGCTTAACGAGCTACCCGAACACTGAAGCTTTCTTT.

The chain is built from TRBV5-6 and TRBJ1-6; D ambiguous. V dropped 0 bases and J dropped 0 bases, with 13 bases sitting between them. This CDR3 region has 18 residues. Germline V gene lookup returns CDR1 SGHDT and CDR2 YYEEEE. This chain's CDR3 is CASSLGEAESSYNSPLHF. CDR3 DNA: TGTGCCAGCAGCTTGGGAGAGGCAGAGAGCTCCTATAATTCACCCCTCCACTTT.

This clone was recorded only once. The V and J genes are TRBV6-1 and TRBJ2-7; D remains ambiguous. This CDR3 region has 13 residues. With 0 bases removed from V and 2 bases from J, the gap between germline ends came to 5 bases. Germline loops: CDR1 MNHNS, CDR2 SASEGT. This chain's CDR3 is CASSEAITYEQYF. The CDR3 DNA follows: TGTGCCAGCAGTGAAGCAATAACCTACGAGCAGTACTTC.

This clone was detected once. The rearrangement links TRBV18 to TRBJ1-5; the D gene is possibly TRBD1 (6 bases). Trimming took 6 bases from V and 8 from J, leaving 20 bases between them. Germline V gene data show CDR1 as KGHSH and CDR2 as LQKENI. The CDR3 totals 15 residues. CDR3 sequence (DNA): TGTGCCAGCTCCGAACTTCAGGGGACAAGTGAGCCCCAGCATTTT. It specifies CASSELQGTSEPQHF.

The CDR3 loop reads CASSETGGSNQPQHF. CDR3 bases: TGTGCCAGCAGCGAGACAGGGGGAAGCAATCAGCCCCAGCATTTT. This chain links TRBV6-1 with TRBJ1-5, with 9 bases matching TRBD1. The J segment lost 1 base and the V segment lost 6 bases, leaving 4 bases of the junction unmatched. CDR1 MNHNS and CDR2 SASEGT come from the germline V gene. The CDR3 is 15 amino acids.

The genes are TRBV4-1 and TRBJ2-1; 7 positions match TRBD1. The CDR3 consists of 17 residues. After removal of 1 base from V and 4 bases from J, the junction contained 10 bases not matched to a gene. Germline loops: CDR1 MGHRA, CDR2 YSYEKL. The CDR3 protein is CASSQGGQTYAYNEQFF. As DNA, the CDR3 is TGCGCCAGCAGCCAAGGGGGACAGACATACGCGTACAATGAGCAGTTCTTC.

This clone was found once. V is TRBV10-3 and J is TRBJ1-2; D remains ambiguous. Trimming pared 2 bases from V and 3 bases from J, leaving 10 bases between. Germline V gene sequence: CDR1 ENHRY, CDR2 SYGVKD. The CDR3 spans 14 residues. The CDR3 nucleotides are TGTGCCATCAGTGAGGGGGAGGCACACTATGGCTACACCTTC. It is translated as CAISEGEAHYGYTF.

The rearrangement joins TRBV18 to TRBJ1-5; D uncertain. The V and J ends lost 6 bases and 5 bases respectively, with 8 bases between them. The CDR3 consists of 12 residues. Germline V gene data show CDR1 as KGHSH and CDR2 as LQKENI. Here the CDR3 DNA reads TGTGCCAGCTCGCCCGCGGATCAGCCCCAGCATTTT. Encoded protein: CASSPADQPQHF.

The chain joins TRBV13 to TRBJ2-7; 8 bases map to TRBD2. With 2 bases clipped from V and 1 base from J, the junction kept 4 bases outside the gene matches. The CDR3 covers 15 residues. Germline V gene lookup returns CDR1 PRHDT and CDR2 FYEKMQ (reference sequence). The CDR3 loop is CASSLSRGGSYEQYF. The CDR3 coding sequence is TGTGCCAGCAGCTTATCACGGGGGGGATCCTACGAGCAGTACTTC. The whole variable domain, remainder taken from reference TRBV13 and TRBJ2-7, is AAGVIQSPRHLIKEKRETATLKCYPIPRHDTVYWYQQGPGQDPQFLISFYEKMQSDKGSIPDRFSAQQFSDYHSELNMSSLELGDSALYFCASSLSRGGSYEQYFGPGTRLTVT.